This T cell receptor (beta chain) was observed in a study of shared clonotypes between healthy human individuals. V gave up 4 bases and J gave up 4 bases; unmatched junction bases: 6. This CDR3 is built from 17 residues. Germline V CDR1 and CDR2: MDHEN, SYDVKM. The naive CD8 fraction comprised CD45RO-negative cells positively selected for CCR7 and excluded terminally differentiated effector memory CD45RA+ cells. The protocol was immunoSEQ multiplex PCR, while the TCRdb copy is restricted to in-frame clones and leaves out a portion. Of about 2 million clones listed, over 85% are singletons. The sequencing sample was made of naive CD8+ T cells sorted from blood. This TCR derives from a man younger than 35 in good health. The V call is TRBV28, the J call TRBJ2-1; 14 nucleotides align to TRBD2. Here the CDR3 reads CASSSRLAGGLYNEQFF. The CDR3 DNA is TGTGCCAGCAGTTCTCGACTAGCGGGGGGGCTATACAATGAGCAGTTCTTC.